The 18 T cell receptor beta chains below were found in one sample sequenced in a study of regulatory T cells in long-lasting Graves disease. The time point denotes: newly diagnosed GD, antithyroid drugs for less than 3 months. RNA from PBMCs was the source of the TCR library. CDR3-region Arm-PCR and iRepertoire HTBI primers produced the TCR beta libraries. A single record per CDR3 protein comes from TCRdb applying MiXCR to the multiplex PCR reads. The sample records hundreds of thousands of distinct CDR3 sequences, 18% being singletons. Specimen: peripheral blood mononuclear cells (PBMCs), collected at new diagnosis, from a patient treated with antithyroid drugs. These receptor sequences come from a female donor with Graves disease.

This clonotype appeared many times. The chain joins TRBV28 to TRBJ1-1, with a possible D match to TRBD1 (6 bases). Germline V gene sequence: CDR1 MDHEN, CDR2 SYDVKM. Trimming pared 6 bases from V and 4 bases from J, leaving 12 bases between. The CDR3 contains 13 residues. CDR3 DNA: TGTGCCAGCAGACCTACAGGGTCCACTGAAGCTTTCTTT. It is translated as CASRPTGSTEAFF.

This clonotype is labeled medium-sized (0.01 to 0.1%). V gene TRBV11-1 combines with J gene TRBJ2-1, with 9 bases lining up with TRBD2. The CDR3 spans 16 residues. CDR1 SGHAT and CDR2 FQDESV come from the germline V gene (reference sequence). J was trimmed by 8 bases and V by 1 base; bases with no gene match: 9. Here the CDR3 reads CASSLEGREGLDEQFF. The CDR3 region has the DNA TGTGCCAGCAGCTTAGAAGGGCGGGAGGGCCTTGATGAGCAGTTCTTC.

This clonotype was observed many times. As DNA, the CDR3 is TGTGCCAGCAGTTTATCAAGGGCTGCGGGGCTCACTGAAGCTTTCTTT. It codes for CASSLSRAAGLTEAFF. This sequence joins TRBV27 and TRBJ1-1; perhaps TRBD1 as D (5 bases). The CDR3 covers 16 residues. V shed 0 bases and J shed 4 bases, with 15 bases lying between them. CDR1 MNHEY and CDR2 SMNVEV come from the germline V gene (reference sequence).

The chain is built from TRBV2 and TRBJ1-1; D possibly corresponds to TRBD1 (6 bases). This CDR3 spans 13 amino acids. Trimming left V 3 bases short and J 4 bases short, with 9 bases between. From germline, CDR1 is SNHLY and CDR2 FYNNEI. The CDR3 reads CASSDRGSTEAFF. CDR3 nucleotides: TGTGCCAGCAGTGACAGGGGTAGCACTGAAGCTTTCTTT.

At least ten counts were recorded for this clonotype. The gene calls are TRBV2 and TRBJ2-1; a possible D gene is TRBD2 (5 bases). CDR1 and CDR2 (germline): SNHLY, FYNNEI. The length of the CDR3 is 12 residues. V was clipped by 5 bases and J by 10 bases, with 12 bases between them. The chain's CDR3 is CASSFPPGEQFF. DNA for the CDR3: TGTGCCAGCAGTTTCCCGCCGGGAGAGCAGTTCTTC.

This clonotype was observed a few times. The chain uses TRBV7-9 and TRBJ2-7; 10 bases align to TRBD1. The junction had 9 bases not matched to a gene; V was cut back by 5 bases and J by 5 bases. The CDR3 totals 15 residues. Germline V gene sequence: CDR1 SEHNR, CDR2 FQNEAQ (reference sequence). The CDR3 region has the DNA TGTGCCAGCAGCAATAGGGGACAGGGGATTCACGAGCAGTACTTC. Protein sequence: CASSNRGQGIHEQYF.

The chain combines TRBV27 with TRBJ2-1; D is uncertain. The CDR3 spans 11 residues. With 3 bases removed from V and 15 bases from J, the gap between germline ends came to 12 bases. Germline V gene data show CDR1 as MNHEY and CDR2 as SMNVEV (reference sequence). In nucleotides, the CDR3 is TGTGCCAGCAGTTTGGGCCGGACGTGGTTCTTC. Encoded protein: CASSLGRTWFF.

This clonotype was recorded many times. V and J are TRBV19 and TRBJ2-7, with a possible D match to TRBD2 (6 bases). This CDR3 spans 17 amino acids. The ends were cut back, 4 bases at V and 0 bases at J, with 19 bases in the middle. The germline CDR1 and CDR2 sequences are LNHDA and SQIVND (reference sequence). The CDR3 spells CASSTGGERVHSYEQYF. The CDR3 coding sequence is TGTGCCAGTAGTACCGGAGGGGAGAGGGTTCACTCCTACGAGCAGTACTTC.

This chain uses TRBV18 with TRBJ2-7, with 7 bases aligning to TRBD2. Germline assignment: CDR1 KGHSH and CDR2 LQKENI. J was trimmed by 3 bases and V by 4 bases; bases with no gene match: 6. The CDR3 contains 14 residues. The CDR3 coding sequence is TGTGCCAGCTCACATTTAGCGGGCATCTACGAGCAGTACTTC. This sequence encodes CASSHLAGIYEQYF.

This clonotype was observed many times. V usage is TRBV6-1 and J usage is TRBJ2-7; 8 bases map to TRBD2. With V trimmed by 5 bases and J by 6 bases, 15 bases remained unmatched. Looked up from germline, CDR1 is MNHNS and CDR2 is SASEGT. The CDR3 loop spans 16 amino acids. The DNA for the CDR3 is TGTGCCAGCAGTCTCCGGGACACGGGACTAGTTGGCGAGCAGTACTTC. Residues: CASSLRDTGLVGEQYF.

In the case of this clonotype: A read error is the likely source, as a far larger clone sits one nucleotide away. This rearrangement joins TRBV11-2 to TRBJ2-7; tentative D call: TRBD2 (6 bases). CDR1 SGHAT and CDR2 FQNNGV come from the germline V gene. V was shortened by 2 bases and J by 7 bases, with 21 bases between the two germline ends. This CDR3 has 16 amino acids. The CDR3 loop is CASSLPGLGPRNEQYF. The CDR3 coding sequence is TGTGCCAGCAGCTTACCGGGACTGGGGCCTCGAAATGAGCAGTACTTC. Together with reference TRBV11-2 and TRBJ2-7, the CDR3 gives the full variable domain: EAGVAQSPRYKIIEKRQSVAFWCNPISGHATLYWYQQILGQGPKLLIQFQNNGVVDDSQLPKDRFSAERLKGVDSTLKIQPAKLEDSAVYLCASSLPGLGPRNEQYFGPGTRLTVT.

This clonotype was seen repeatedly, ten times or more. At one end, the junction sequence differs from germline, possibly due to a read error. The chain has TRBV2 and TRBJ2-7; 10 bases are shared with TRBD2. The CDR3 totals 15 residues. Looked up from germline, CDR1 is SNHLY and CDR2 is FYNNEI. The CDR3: CASREASGRWDEQYF. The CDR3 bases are TGTGCCAGCAGGGAAGCTAGCGGGAGATGGGACGAGCAGTACTTC.

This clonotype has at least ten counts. The CDR3 bases are TGCGCCAGCAGCGACGGGACTAGCGGGCACAATGAGCAGTTCTTC. It yields the protein CASSDGTSGHNEQFF. V gene TRBV5-1 combines with J gene TRBJ2-1; 12 bases line up with TRBD2. The CDR3 length is 15 residues. Germline values: CDR1 SGHRS, CDR2 YFSETQ. Germline trimming cut 4 bases from V and 5 bases from J; bases unmatched to any gene: 4.

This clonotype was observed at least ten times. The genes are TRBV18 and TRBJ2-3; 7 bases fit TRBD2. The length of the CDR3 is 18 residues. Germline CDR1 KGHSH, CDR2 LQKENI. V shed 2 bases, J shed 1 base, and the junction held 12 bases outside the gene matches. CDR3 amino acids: CASSPIVPAGVGTDTQYF. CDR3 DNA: TGTGCCAGCTCACCAATCGTGCCGGCGGGAGTGGGCACAGATACGCAGTATTTT.

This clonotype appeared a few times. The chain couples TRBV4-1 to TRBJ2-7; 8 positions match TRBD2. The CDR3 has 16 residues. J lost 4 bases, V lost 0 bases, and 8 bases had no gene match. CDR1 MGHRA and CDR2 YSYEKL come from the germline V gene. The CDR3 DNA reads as TGCGCCAGCAGCCAAGATCCGGGCGGGAGGAGGTACGAGCAGTACTTC. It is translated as CASSQDPGGRRYEQYF.

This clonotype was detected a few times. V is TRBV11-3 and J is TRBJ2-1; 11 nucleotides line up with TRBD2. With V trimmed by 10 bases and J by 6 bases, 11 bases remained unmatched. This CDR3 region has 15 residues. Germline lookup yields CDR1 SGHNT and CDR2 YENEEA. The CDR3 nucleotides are TGTGCCACCAGTGTTCCTAGCGGGAGGTCCAATGAGCAGTTCTTC. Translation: CATSVPSGRSNEQFF.

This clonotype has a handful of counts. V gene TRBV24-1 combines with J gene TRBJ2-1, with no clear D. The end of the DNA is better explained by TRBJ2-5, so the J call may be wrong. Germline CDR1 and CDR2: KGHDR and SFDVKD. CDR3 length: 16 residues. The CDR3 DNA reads TGTGCCACCAGTGATTCCAACGACGACAACGGGGAGACCCAGTACTTC. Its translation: CATSDSNDDNGETQYF.

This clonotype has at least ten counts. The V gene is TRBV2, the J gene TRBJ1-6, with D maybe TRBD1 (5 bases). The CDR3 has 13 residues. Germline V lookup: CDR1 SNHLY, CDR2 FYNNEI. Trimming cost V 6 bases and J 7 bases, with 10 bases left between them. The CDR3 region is CASSDSLNSPLHF. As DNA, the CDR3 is TGTGCCAGCAGCGACAGTTTAAATTCACCCCTCCACTTT.